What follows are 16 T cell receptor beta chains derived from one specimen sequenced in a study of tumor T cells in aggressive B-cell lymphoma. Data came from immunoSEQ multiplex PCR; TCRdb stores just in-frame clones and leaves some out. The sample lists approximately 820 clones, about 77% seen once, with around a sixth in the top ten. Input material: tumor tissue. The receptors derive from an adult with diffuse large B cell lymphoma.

The CDR3 loop reads CSVDRGYEQYF. CDR3 DNA sequence: TGCAGCGTGGACAGGGGGTACGAGCAGTACTTC. The gene calls are TRBV29-1 and TRBJ2-7; 10 bases map to TRBD1. The CDR3 consists of 11 residues. Per germline, CDR1 SQVTM and CDR2 ANQGSEA. Unmatched junction bases numbered 0, after V lost 6 bases and J lost 4 bases.

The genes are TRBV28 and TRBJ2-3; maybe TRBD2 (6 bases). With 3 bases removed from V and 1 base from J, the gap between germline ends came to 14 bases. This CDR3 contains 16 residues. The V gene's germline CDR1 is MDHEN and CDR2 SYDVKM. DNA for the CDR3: TGTGCCAGCAGTTTTCCGGAGGGCCGGGGCACAGATACGCAGTATTTT. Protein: CASSFPEGRGTDTQYF.

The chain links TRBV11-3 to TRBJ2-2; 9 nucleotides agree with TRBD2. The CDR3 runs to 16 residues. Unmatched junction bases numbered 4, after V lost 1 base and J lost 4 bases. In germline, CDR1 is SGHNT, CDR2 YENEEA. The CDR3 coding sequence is TGTGCCAGCAGCTTAGTTGTAGCGGGAGCCACCGGGGAGCTGTTTTTT. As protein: CASSLVVAGATGELFF.

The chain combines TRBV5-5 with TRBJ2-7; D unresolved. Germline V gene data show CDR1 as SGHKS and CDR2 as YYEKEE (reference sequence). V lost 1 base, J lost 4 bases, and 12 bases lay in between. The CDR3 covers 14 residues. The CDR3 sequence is CASSLTLVTYEQYF. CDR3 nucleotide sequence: TGTGCCAGCAGCTTGACGCTAGTCACTTACGAGCAGTACTTC.

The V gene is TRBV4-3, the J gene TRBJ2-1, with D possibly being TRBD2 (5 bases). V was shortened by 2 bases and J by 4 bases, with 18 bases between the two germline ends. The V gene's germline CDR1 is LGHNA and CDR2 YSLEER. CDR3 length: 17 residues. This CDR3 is CASSQRLGRGSYNEQFF. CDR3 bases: TGCGCCAGCAGCCAAAGGTTGGGGAGAGGGAGTTACAATGAGCAGTTCTTC.

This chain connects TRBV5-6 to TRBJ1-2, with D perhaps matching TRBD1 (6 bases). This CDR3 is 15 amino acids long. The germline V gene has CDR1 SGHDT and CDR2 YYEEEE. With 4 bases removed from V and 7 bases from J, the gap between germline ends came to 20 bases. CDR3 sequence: CASSQSEAGAFGYTF. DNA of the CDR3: TGTGCCAGCAGCCAATCCGAAGCAGGGGCTTTTGGCTACACCTTC.

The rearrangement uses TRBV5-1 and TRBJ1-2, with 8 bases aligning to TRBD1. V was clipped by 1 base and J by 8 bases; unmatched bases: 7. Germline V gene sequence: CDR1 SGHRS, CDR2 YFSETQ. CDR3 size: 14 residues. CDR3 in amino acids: CASSLQGALGGYTF. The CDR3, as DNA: TGCGCCAGCAGCTTGCAGGGGGCTCTGGGAGGCTACACCTTC.

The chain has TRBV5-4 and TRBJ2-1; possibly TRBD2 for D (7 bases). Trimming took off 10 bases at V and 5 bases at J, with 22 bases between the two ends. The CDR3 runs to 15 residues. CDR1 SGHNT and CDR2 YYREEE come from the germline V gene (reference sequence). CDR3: CAPSRGGARDNEQFF. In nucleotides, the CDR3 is TGTGCCCCAAGCCGAGGGGGGGCAAGGGACAATGAGCAGTTCTTC.

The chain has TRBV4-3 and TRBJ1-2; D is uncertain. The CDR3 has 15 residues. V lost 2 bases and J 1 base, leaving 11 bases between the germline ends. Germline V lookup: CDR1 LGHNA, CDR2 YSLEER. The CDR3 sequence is CASSQNGDDNYGYTF. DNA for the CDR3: TGCGCCAGCAGCCAAAACGGAGATGATAACTATGGCTACACCTTC.

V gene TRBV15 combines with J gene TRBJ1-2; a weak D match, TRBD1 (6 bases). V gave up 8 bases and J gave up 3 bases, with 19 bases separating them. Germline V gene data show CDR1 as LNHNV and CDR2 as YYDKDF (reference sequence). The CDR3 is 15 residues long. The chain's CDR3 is CATSEDGGDDYGYTF. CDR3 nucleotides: TGTGCCACCTCGGAGGATGGGGGCGACGACTATGGCTACACCTTC.

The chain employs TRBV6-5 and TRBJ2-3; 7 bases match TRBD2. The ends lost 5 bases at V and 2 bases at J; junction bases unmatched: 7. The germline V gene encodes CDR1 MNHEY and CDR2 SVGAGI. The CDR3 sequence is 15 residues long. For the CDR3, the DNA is TGTGCCAGCAGTCATCAGGCGGGAGCCACAGATACGCAGTATTTT. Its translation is CASSHQAGATDTQYF.

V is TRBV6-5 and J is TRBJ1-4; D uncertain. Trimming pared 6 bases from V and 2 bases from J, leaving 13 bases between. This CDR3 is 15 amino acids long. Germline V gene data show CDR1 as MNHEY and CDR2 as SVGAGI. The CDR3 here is CASSPNRGTNEKLFF. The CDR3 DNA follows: TGTGCCAGCAGCCCTAACAGAGGGACTAATGAAAAACTGTTTTTT.

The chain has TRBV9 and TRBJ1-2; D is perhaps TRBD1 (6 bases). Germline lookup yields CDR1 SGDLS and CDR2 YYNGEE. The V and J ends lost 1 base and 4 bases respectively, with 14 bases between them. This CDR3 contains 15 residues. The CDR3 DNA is TGTGCCAGCAGCGTACAATCGACAGGTCTCTATGGCTACACCTTC. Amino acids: CASSVQSTGLYGYTF.

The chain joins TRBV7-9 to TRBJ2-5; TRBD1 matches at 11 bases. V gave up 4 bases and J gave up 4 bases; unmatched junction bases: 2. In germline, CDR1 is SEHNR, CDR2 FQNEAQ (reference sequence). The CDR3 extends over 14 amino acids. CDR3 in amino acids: CASSYGTGGETQYF. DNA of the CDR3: TGTGCCAGCAGCTACGGGACAGGGGGAGAGACCCAGTACTTC.

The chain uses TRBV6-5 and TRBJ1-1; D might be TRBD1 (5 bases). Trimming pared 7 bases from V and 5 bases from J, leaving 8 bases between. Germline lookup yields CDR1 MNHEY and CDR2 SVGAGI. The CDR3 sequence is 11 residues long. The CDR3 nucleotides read TGTGCCAGCAAAAAGGGGACTGAAGCTTTCTTT. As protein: CASKKGTEAFF.

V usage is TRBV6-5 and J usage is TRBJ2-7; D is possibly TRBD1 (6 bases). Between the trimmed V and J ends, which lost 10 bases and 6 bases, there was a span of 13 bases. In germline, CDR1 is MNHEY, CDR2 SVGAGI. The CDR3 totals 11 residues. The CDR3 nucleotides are TGTGCCACCAGGAAGGGGGTCGAGCAGTACTTC. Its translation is CATRKGVEQYF.